This record looks at one T cell receptor beta chain sequence and its context. Its antigen remains undetermined. No much larger clone is present one base from it, and per-base qualities are unavailable. The record originates from a study of cytomegalovirus exposure and HLA in healthy donors (dated by TCRdb to the late 2010s). In terms of the full investigation: According to a later analysis, one platform produced both the roughly 120 validation repertoires and the roughly 640 repertoires of the first cohort. To predict cytomegalovirus infection status, the study combined high-throughput TCR immunosequencing, statistical association of individual TCRs with disease status, and machine learning. Along with the roughly 700-subject first cohort, a separate validation cohort of around 120 different subjects was used. The study was designed to test whether signatures of past pathogen exposure could be identified by cataloging public T cell receptors. On the study overall, not on this receptor specifically: A later analysis had no HLA typing for the validation cohort, so co-occurrence there was scored across all 110 or so repertoires. The classifier was reported to diagnose cytomegalovirus status with high specificity and sensitivity in both the original cohort and the validation cohort. Subsequent analysis determined that TCRs grouped into clusters in the first cohort also showed a tendency toward co-occurrence across the roughly 110 validation repertoires, and approximately 93% of cluster scores exceeded 0. The study listed 150 to 200 TCR beta chains as associated with cytomegalovirus. Three of the identified cytomegalovirus-associated TCR beta chains were confirmed in vitro to be specific for cytomegalovirus antigens. Across donors, most TCR sequences were observed very rarely, whereas some public TCRs were present in many individuals. The authors suggested that the approach could potentially be generalized to other disease states and immunological phenotypes.

CDR1 and CDR2 are read off the germline V gene (reference sequence) as GTSNPN and SVGIG. Reading from cysteine to phenylalanine, the CDR3 counts 12 amino acids. The entry retains the CDR3 DNA only, 36 bases that are in frame from base 1. Relative to germline, V is missing 5 bases and J is missing 9 bases, with 9 bases of the junction outside any gene match. Donors formed part of the validation cohort, which comprised 120 or so subjects and was distinct from the first cohort of roughly 600 subjects. Receptor libraries were prepared by the immunoSEQ multiplex PCR assay. Per the source publication's procedure: To diagnose cytomegalovirus status from the catalog of TCR beta chain sequences, a statistical classification framework was built. The table was pulled from immuneACCESS by TCRdb, which kept in-frame rearrangements only. Such tables lose some clones; where checked, under half of the loss comes from unresolved V genes, and the rest has no known cause. That table furnishes V, J and clone size, whereas the DNA furnished D and trimming. The sample yields around 61,000 clones; around 93% were counted once. The ten most abundant clones make up 5.3% of the sample.

This clonotype originated in a man aged 18 to 29 in good health and CMV-seropositive. Source material: PBMCs. Rearrangement joined TRBV30 to TRBJ1-1; 7 middle bases align to TRBD1. The CDR3 sequence is CAWGNNRGKAFF. The sequence in DNA is TGTGCCTGGGGAAACAACAGGGGTAAAGCTTTCTTT.